This TCR beta chain is from a study of shared clonotypes between healthy human individuals. Broader study findings: Naive CD4 clonotype sharing across several donors was about 5%.

This CDR3 is built from 16 residues. V dropped 4 bases and J dropped 5; count of bases not matched to a gene: 8. Germline CDR1 is LNHDA and CDR2 is SQIVND (reference sequence). The authors' processing: As immunoSEQ supplied junction-only sequences (without quality scores), filtering differed. TCRdb's table, derived via immunoSEQ multiplex PCR, lists solely in-frame clones and lacks some. V, J and clone size reflect that table, while D and trimming were determined from the DNA. The sample records millions of clones, approximately 94% being singletons. A remark on this clone: Its specificity is unknown.

Positive CCR7 selection of CD45RO-negative cells yielded the naive CD8 cells, and terminally differentiated effector memory CD45RA+ cells were excluded. This TCR was sampled from a man younger than 35 in good health. Some clones in this sample may be carry-over from other donors' samples. Sequencing used naive CD8+ T cells from PBMCs. The genes are TRBV19 and TRBJ1-4, with TRBD1 matching over 9 bases. As DNA, the CDR3 is TGTGCCAGTAGTACCCGGACAGGGGCCAAGAATGAAAAACTGTTTTTT. It translates to CASSTRTGAKNEKLFF. The full variable domain, completed using reference TRBV19 and TRBJ1-4, is DGGITQSPKYLFRKEGQNVTLSCEQNLNHDAMYWYRQDPGQGLRLIYYSQIVNDFQKGDIAEGYSVSREKKESFPLTVTSAQKNPTAFYLCASSTRTGAKNEKLFFGSGTQLSVL.